This T cell receptor beta chain was documented in a study of blood T cells in healthy people across ages. Findings of the study overall: Diversity estimates from one million T cells were considered underestimates. Older age went with lower TCR beta diversity per million T cells, in a roughly linear way.

Each sample used at least 7 million PBMCs. The germline CDR1 and CDR2 sequences are SGHDT and YYEEEE. This CDR3 contains 14 residues. As concerns this clonotype: Its specificity is unknown.

PCR was performed a second time for about 7 to 11 cycles using a sample-barcoded 5' primer and a J-beta primer mix. A single record per CDR3 protein comes from TCRdb applying MiXCR to the 5' RACE reads. The profile shows under 1,100,000 distinct CDR3 sequences, approximately 25% of them singletons. This sample was also put to use in a study of T cells of mothers and their children. That publication notes: Every microgram of extracted RNA entered cDNA synthesis, approximately 1.5 ug per 15 ul.

Material: blood. The chain couples TRBV5-6 to TRBJ2-5, with TRBD2 identical over 14 bases. The J call could be wrong; TRBJ2-1 is a better fit for the DNA end. This TCR derives from a girl between 2 and 10 years old in good health. CDR3 bases: TGTGCCAGCAGCATGACTAGCGGGGGGGCTGAGCAGTTCTTC. This encodes CASSMTSGGAEQFF.